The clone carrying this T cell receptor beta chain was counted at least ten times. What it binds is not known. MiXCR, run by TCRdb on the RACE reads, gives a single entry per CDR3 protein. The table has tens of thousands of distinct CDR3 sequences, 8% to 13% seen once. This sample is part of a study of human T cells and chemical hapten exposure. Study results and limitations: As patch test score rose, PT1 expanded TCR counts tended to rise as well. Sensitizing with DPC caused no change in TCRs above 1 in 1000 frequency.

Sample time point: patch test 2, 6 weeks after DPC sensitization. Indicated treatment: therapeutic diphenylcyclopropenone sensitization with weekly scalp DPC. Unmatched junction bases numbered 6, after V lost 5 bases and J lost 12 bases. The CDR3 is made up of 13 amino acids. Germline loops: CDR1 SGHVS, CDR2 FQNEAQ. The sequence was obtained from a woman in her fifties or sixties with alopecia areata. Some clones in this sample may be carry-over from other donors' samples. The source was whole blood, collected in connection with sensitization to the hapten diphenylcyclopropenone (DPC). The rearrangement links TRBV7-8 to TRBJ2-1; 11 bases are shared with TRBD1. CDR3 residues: CASSMGQGVGQFF. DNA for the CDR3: TGTGCCAGCAGCATGGGACAGGGGGTAGGGCAGTTCTTC.